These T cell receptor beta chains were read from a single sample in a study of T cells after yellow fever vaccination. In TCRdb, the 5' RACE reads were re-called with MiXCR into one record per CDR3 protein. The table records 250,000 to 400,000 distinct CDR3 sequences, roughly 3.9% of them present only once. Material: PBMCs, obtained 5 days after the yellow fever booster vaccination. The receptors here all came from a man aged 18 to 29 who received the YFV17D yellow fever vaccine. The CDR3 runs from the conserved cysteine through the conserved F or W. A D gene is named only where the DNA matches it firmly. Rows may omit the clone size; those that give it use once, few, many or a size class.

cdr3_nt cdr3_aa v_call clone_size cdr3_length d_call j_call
TGTGCCAGCAGCTTAGCCCGAGAGGGCTCAGGGGAGCTGTTTTTT CASSLAREGSGELFF TRBV7-6 many 15 NA TRBJ2-2
TGTGCCAGCAGGCCCGGGACTGGGGCCGACGAGCAGTACTTC CASRPGTGADEQYF TRBV7-9 many 14 NA TRBJ2-7
TGTGCCAGCAGCCAAGAAGGGTGGGGCTACACCTTC CASSQEGWGYTF TRBV3-1 NA 12 NA TRBJ1-2
TGTGCCAGCAGCTTGGCCCTGTCGGGGGGCCACAATGAGCAGTTCTTC CASSLALSGGHNEQFF TRBV5-4 many 16 NA TRBJ2-1
TGTGCCAGCGGGTTACAGGACCCTAGCACAGATACGCAGTATTTT CASGLQDPSTDTQYF TRBV11-2 NA 15 NA TRBJ2-3
TGTGCCATCAGTGAGCGTGAAGGGGCAGCGAATGAGCAGTTCTTC CAISEREGAANEQFF TRBV10-3 many 15 NA TRBJ2-1
TGTGCCAGCAGCCATCAGGACGGGGCCGGGGAGACCCAGTACTTC CASSHQDGAGETQYF TRBV7-8 NA 15 NA TRBJ2-5
TGTGCCAGCAGCCAAGCAGTGGGATTAGCCAAAAACATTCAGTACTTC CASSQAVGLAKNIQYF TRBV14 NA 16 NA TRBJ2-4
TGTGCCAGCAGCTGGGGGGGGGAGGAGACCCAGTACTTC CASSWGGEETQYF TRBV7-9 NA 13 TRBD2 TRBJ2-5
TGTGCCAGCAGCTTGTTCGCGGGGGGGAGAGAGACCCAGTACTTC CASSLFAGGRETQYF TRBV5-6 NA 15 TRBD2 TRBJ2-5
TGTGCCTGGAGTCCCGGGACAGGCTACGAGCAGTACTTC CAWSPGTGYEQYF TRBV30 few 13 TRBD1 TRBJ2-7
TGTGCCAGCAGCGCCCGGACAGGGCTTAACTATGGCTACACCTTC CASSARTGLNYGYTF TRBV7-2 many 15 TRBD1 TRBJ1-2
TGTGCCAGCAGTCGACTTAGCAATCAGCCCCAGCATTTT CASSRLSNQPQHF TRBV12-3/TRBV12-4 many 13 NA TRBJ1-5
TGCGCCAGCAGCCAACGTAGGGGCCAAAGGGGCCTTAATGAAAAACTGTTTTTT CASSQRRGQRGLNEKLFF TRBV4-3 few 18 NA TRBJ1-4
TGTGCCAGCAGCTTTGGACCGGACAATGAGCAGTTCTTC CASSFGPDNEQFF TRBV5-4 few 13 NA TRBJ2-1
TGTGCCAGCAGCTTAGCCGGACCCCTCTATAATTCACCCCTCCACTTT CASSLAGPLYNSPLHF TRBV7-6 few 16 NA TRBJ1-6
TGCAGTGCTGGGACGTGGATGGGCGAAAAACTGTTTTTT CSAGTWMGEKLFF TRBV20-1 few 13 NA TRBJ1-4
TGTGCCAGCAGTGGGGGACAGGGCGGTGGCTACACCTTC CASSGGQGGGYTF TRBV28 many 13 TRBD1 TRBJ1-2
TGTGCCAGCAGTTTGGGCCCTTATCCGGCCCAGCATTTT CASSLGPYPAQHF TRBV12-3/TRBV12-4 NA 13 NA TRBJ1-5
TGTGCCAGCAGCCCGCGCTGGGACGGCTATGGCTACACCTTC CASSPRWDGYGYTF TRBV6-5 NA 14 NA TRBJ1-2
TGCAGCGTTGAAGATCTTAGGGGTGGACGGAAGAATGAAAAACTGTTTTTT CSVEDLRGGRKNEKLFF TRBV29-1 NA 17 NA TRBJ1-4
TGTGCCAGCAGACCAGGGCCGCTCTACGAGCAGTACTTC CASRPGPLYEQYF TRBV12-3/TRBV12-4 NA 13 NA TRBJ2-7
TGTGCCAGCAGTCCAAACACCCTGAGGGAGACCCAGTACTTC CASSPNTLRETQYF TRBV12-3/TRBV12-4 few 14 NA TRBJ2-5
TGTGCCAGCAGCCGCTGGACTAGCGGGGGAACTAGCACAGATACGCAGTATTTT CASSRWTSGGTSTDTQYF TRBV7-9 NA 18 TRBD2 TRBJ2-3
TGTGCCAGCAGCGTAGGGGGTAACTCTGGAAACACCATATATTTT CASSVGGNSGNTIYF TRBV9 few 15 NA TRBJ1-3
TGTGCCAGCAGTTGGACTAGCGGGCAATCCTACGAGCAGTACTTC CASSWTSGQSYEQYF TRBV7-2 NA 15 TRBD2 TRBJ2-7
TGTGCCAGCAGTTCAGACTACAATGAGCAGTTCTTC CASSSDYNEQFF TRBV6-6 many 12 NA TRBJ2-1
TGTGCCAGCAGTTTAATGGCTCACTCCTACAATGAGCAGTTCTTC CASSLMAHSYNEQFF TRBV27 few 15 NA TRBJ2-1
TGTGCCAGCAGCCTCCGTTCAGGTGGCTACACCTTC CASSLRSGGYTF TRBV7-8 few 12 NA TRBJ1-2
TGCGCCAGCAGCTTGACTCTGCGGACTAGCGGGTTTCTGGGGGAGACCCAGTACTTC CASSLTLRTSGFLGETQYF TRBV5-1 many 19 TRBD2 TRBJ2-5
TGCAGTGCTAGAGAGGGGCAGTACACAGATACGCAGTATTTT CSAREGQYTDTQYF TRBV20-1 NA 14 NA TRBJ2-3
TGCAGTGCTAGAGGGGGCGGGGTAGGAACTGAAGCTTTCTTT CSARGGGVGTEAFF TRBV20-1 NA 14 NA TRBJ1-1
TGTGCCAGCAGTTTCTTAACGGTCGGCAATCAGCCCCAGCATTTT CASSFLTVGNQPQHF TRBV12-3/TRBV12-4 NA 15 NA TRBJ1-5
TGTGCCACCAGACTAGCGGGGGGTCCGAAAGAGACCCAGTACTTC CATRLAGGPKETQYF TRBV12-3/TRBV12-4 NA 15 TRBD2 TRBJ2-5